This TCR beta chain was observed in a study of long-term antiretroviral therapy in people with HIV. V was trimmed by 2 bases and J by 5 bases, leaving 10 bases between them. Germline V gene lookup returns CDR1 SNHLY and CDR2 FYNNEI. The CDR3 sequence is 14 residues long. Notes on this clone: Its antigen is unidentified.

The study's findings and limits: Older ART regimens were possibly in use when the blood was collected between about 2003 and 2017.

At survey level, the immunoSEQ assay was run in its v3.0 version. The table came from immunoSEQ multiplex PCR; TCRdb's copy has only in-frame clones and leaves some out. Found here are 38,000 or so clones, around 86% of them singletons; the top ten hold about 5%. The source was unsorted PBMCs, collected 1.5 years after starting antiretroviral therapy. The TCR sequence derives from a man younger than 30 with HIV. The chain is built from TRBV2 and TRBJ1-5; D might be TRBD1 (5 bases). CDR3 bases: TGTGCCAGCAGTGAACGACAGTTATATCAGCCCCAGCATTTT. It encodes CASSERQLYQPQHF.